This is a list of T cell receptor beta chains from one sample in a study of blood T cell repertoires in COVID-19. Only in-frame clones appear in the TCRdb table, and some are missing; sequencing was by immunoSEQ multiplex PCR. The table has nearly 45,000 clones, 80% seen once. The sequencing input was peripheral blood. The receptors shown here come from a man between 65 and 85 years old with acute or convalescent COVID-19. The CDR3 runs from the conserved cysteine through the conserved F or W. Fields, in order: V gene, J gene, CDR3 protein.

v_call: TRBV3-1/TRBV3-2
j_call: TRBJ1-2
cdr3_aa: CASSQDVNRGRYGYTF

v_call: TRBV30
j_call: TRBJ1-1
cdr3_aa: CAWRAGPEAFF

v_call: TRBV6-6
j_call: TRBJ1-1
cdr3_aa: CASSYSRGNTEAFF

v_call: TRBV18
j_call: TRBJ1-5
cdr3_aa: CASSPLSGNQPQHF

v_call: TRBV29-1
j_call: TRBJ2-2
cdr3_aa: CSVGLGGVTGELFF

v_call: TRBV13
j_call: TRBJ2-5
cdr3_aa: CASSILQGSKETQYF

v_call: TRBV6-4
j_call: TRBJ2-3
cdr3_aa: CATSGDTDTQYF

v_call: TRBV24-1
j_call: TRBJ2-7
cdr3_aa: CATSDVDRDYEQYF

v_call: TRBV2
j_call: TRBJ1-1
cdr3_aa: CASSLILYTEAFF

v_call: TRBV10-2
j_call: TRBJ1-6
cdr3_aa: CASSAGGDSPLHF

v_call: TRBV12-5
j_call: TRBJ1-5
cdr3_aa: CASGSNQNQPQHF

v_call: TRBV3-1/TRBV3-2
j_call: TRBJ1-4
cdr3_aa: CASSRFRGRDEKLFF

v_call: TRBV6-5
j_call: TRBJ2-1
cdr3_aa: CARSSGAGGQYEQFF

v_call: TRBV3-1/TRBV3-2
j_call: TRBJ2-1
cdr3_aa: CASSPRVTSGYNEQFF

v_call: TRBV5-5
j_call: TRBJ1-3
cdr3_aa: CASSSAGAGNTIYF

v_call: TRBV6-6
j_call: TRBJ2-2
cdr3_aa: CASSPTQGASGELFF

v_call: TRBV5-4
j_call: TRBJ2-5
cdr3_aa: CASSTGSFPYQETQYF

v_call: TRBV5-1
j_call: TRBJ1-2
cdr3_aa: CASSTWTANYGYTF

v_call: TRBV5-4
j_call: TRBJ1-3
cdr3_aa: CASSPGQSAPGNTIYF

v_call: TRBV2
j_call: TRBJ1-1
cdr3_aa: CASTGQGNTEAFF

v_call: TRBV6-5
j_call: TRBJ1-5
cdr3_aa: CASSIRDRGHQPQHF

v_call: TRBV27
j_call: TRBJ2-7
cdr3_aa: CASSSRPGTGVSYEQYF

v_call: TRBV3-1/TRBV3-2
j_call: TRBJ1-3
cdr3_aa: CASSLRQGKKNTIYF

v_call: TRBV5-5
j_call: TRBJ2-7
cdr3_aa: CASSHNLYEQYF

v_call: TRBV5-5
j_call: TRBJ1-1
cdr3_aa: CASRLAPGRGNTEAFF

v_call: TRBV6-1
j_call: TRBJ2-7
cdr3_aa: CASSELAGSSYEQYF

v_call: TRBV30
j_call: TRBJ2-5
cdr3_aa: CAWDRQITLGETQYF

v_call: TRBV7-2
j_call: TRBJ2-1
cdr3_aa: CASSPRTSGGYNEQFF

v_call: TRBV11-2
j_call: TRBJ2-7
cdr3_aa: CASSLSGTVKSYEQYF

v_call: TRBV29-1
j_call: TRBJ1-3
cdr3_aa: CSAVTGLGNTIYF

v_call: TRBV6-5
j_call: TRBJ2-7
cdr3_aa: CASRVGQVAYEQYF

v_call: TRBV5-1
j_call: TRBJ2-7
cdr3_aa: CASSLGGKDGTYEQYF

v_call: TRBV5-1
j_call: TRBJ2-5
cdr3_aa: CASSLAPGIQETQYF

v_call: TRBV11-2
j_call: TRBJ2-3
cdr3_aa: CASSLGPNLATSTDTQYF

v_call: TRBV3-1/TRBV3-2
j_call: TRBJ2-6
cdr3_aa: CASSRHRGRISGANVLTF

v_call: TRBV12-3/TRBV12-4
j_call: TRBJ1-1
cdr3_aa: CASWVAGLNEAFF

v_call: TRBV6-1
j_call: TRBJ1-2
cdr3_aa: CASREGSWGANYGYTF

v_call: TRBV18
j_call: TRBJ2-7
cdr3_aa: CASSPTLASYEQYF

v_call: TRBV10-3
j_call: TRBJ1-3
cdr3_aa: CAISSAGGGNTIYF

v_call: TRBV7-2
j_call: TRBJ2-5
cdr3_aa: CASSSRTSGGRETQYF

v_call: TRBV3-1/TRBV3-2
j_call: TRBJ2-1
cdr3_aa: CASSQDLTGGHEQFF

v_call: TRBV6-5
j_call: TRBJ1-1
cdr3_aa: CASSHGRALNTEAFF

v_call: TRBV5-1
j_call: TRBJ1-1
cdr3_aa: CASSLGAGVSEAFF

v_call: TRBV10-2
j_call: TRBJ1-1
cdr3_aa: CASSLQVNTEAFF

v_call: TRBV19
j_call: TRBJ1-1
cdr3_aa: CASSIGLQGGKGMNTEAFF

v_call: TRBV4-1
j_call: TRBJ1-2
cdr3_aa: CASSQEAHGKGGYTF